This T cell receptor (beta chain) was documented in a study of blood T cell repertoires in COVID-19. Clones were sequenced by immunoSEQ multiplex PCR, and TCRdb holds only the in-frame ones, with some missing. The repertoire holds more than 200,000 clones, with about 86% as singletons. The CDR3 contains 13 residues. CDR1 and CDR2 (germline): LGHDT, YNNKEL (reference sequence). V lost 4 bases and J lost 5, with 11 bases in between. This clonotype was sampled from a man aged 25 to 45 with active or convalescent COVID-19. The chain carries TRBV3-1 (or the pseudogene TRBV3-2) and TRBJ1-2; no reliable D call. Sequences were obtained from peripheral blood. The DNA for the CDR3 is TGTGCCAGCAGCCCCTGGAGACTGTATGGCTACACCTTC. This translates into CASSPWRLYGYTF.